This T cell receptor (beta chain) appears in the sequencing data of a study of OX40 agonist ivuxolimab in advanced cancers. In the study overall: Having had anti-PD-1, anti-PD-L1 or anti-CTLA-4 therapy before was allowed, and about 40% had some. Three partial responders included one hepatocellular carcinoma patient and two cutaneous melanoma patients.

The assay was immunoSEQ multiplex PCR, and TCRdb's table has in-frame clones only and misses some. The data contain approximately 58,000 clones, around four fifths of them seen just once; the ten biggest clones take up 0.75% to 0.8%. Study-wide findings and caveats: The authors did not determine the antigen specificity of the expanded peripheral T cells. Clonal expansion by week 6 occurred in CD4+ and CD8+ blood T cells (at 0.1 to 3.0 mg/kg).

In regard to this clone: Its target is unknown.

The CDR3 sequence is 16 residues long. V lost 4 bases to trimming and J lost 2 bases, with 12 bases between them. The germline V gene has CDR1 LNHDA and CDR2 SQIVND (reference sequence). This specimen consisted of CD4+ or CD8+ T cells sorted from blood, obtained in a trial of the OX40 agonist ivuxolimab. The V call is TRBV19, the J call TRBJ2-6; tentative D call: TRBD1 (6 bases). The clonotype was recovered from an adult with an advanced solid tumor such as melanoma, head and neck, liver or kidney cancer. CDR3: CASSRNRETGANVLTF. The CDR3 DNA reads TGTGCCAGTAGTAGAAACAGGGAAACTGGGGCCAACGTCCTGACTTTC.